This TCR beta chain was observed in a study of T cell responses to AZD1222 COVID-19 vaccine. Points from the study as a whole: Close to half of all spike-specific TCRs reportedly target regions of the variants that are unmutated.

Deletions cut 5 bases from V and 4 bases from J, with 5 bases between. The germline gives CDR1 SEHNR, CDR2 FQNEAQ (reference sequence). The CDR3 has 11 residues. Generated by immunoSEQ multiplex PCR, the TCRdb table keeps only in-frame clones and is missing some. Of fewer than 200,000 clones listed, 85% to 90% are singletons. As to this clone: Its antigen is as yet unknown.

The chain carries TRBV7-9 and TRBJ1-1; D uncertain. The sequenced sample was peripheral blood, obtained 28 days after the second dose of the MenACWY control vaccine. The source of this sequence is an adult who received the MenACWY meningococcal vaccine as a control. The CDR3 region is CASSPRTEAFF. The CDR3 bases are TGTGCCAGCAGCCCCCGCACTGAAGCTTTCTTT.